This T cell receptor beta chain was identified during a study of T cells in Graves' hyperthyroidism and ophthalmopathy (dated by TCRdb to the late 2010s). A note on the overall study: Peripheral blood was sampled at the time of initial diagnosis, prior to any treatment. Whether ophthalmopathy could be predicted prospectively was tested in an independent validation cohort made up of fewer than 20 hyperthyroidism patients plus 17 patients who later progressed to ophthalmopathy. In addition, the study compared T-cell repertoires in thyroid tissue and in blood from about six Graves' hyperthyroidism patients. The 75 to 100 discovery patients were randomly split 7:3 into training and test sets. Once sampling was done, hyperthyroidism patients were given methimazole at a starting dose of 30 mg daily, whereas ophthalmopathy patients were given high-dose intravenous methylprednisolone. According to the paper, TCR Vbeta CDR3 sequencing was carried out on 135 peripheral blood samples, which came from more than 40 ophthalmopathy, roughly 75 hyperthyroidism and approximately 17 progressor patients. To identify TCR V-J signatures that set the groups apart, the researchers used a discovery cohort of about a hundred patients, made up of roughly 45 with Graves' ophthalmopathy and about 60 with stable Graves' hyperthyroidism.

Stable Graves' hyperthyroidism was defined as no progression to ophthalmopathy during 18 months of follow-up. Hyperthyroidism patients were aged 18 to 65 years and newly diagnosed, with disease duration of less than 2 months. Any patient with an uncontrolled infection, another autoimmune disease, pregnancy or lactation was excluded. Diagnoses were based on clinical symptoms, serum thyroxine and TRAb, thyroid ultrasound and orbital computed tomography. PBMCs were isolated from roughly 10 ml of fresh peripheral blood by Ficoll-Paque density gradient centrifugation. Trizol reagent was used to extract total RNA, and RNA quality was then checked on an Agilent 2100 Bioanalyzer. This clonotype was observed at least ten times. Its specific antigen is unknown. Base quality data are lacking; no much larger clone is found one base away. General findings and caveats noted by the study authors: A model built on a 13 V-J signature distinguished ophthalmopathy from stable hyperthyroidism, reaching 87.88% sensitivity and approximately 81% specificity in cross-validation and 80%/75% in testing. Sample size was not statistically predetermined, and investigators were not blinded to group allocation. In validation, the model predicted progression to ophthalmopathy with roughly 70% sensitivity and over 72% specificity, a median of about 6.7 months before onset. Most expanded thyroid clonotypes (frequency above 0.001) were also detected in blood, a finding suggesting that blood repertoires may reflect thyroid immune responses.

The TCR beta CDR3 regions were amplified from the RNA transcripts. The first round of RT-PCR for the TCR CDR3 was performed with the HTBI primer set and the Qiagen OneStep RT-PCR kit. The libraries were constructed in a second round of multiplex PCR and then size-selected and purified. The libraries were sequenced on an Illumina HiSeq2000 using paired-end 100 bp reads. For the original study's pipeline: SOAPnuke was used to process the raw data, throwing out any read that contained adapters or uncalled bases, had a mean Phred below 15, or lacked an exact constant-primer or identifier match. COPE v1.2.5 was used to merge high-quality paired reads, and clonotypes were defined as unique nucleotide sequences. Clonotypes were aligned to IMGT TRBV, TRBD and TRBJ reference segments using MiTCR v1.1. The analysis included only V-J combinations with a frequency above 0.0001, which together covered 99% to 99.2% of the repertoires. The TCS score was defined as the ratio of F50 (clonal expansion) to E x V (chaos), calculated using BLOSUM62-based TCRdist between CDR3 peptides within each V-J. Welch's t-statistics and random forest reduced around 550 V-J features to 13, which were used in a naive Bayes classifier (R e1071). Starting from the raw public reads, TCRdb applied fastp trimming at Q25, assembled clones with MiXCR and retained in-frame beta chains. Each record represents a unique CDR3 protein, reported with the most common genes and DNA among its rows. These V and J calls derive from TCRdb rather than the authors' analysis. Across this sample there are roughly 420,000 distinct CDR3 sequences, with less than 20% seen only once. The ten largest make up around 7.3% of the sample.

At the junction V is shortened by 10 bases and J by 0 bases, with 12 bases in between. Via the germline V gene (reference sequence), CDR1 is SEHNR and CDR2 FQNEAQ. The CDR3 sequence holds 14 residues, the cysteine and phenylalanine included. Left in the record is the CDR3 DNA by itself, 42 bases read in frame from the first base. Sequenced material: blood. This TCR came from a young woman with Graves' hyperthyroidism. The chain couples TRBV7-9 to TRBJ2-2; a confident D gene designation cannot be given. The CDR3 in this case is CAIEQRTNTGELFF. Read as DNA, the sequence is TGTGCCATCGAGCAGCGTACGAACACCGGGGAGCTGTTTTTT.